A single sample gave rise to the 26 T cell receptor beta chains below, sequenced in a study of metastatic and nonmetastatic thyroid tumors. Thyroid surgery was performed in patients who had received no treatment beforehand. TCRdb redid the clone calls on the PCR reads using MiXCR. Among about 38,000 clones listed, approximately 51% were seen once. Source material: tumor tissue. The receptors shown here come from a male donor with papillary thyroid cancer or a benign thyroid nodule (not recorded which). Some clones in this sample may be carry-over from other donors' samples.

The J gene is TRBJ1-5, the V gene TRBV3-1, with 10 bases aligning to TRBD1. Germline V gene lookup returns CDR1 LGHDT and CDR2 YNNKEL (reference sequence). The CDR3 covers 15 residues. V shed 4 bases and J 6 bases; nucleotides not matched to a gene: 6. CDR3 residues: CASSPLGQGVQPQHF. The CDR3, as DNA: TGTGCCAGCAGCCCCTTAGGACAGGGGGTTCAGCCCCAGCATTTT.

The chain uses TRBV28 and TRBJ2-7; D not resolved. Germline values: CDR1 MDHEN, CDR2 SYDVKM. The CDR3 is made up of 13 amino acids. V lost 6 bases, J lost 6 bases, and 15 bases lay in between. For the CDR3, the DNA is TGTGCCAGCAGCCTGACGGCATCGGGCGAGCAGTACTTC. The encoded protein is CASSLTASGEQYF. The whole variable domain, filled in from reference TRBV28 and TRBJ2-7, reads DVKVTQSSRYLVKRTGEKVFLECVQDMDHENMFWYRQDPGLGLRLIYFSYDVKMKEKGDIPEGYSVSREKKERFSLILESASTNQTSMYLCASSLTASGEQYFGPGTRLTVT.

This chain joins TRBV5-1 and TRBJ2-1; tentative D call: TRBD1 (5 bases). Germline CDR1 reads SGHRS; CDR2 reads YFSETQ. Trimming removed 3 bases from V and 4 bases from J, with 17 bases in between. CDR3 size: 16 residues. The CDR3 loop reads CASSSRWGFTYNEQFF. As DNA, the CDR3 is TGCGCCAGCAGCTCCCGATGGGGCTTTACATACAATGAGCAGTTCTTC.

The rearrangement links TRBV7-3 to TRBJ2-2; D might be TRBD1 (6 bases). Germline V gene data show CDR1 as SGHTA and CDR2 as FQGTGA. The CDR3 is made up of 15 amino acids. The V and J ends lost 2 bases and 1 base respectively, with 8 bases between them. CDR3 amino acids: CASSLLGGNTGELFF. Written as DNA, the CDR3 is TGTGCCAGCAGCTTACTAGGGGGGAACACCGGGGAGCTGTTTTTT.

The rearrangement joins TRBV28 to TRBJ2-7; no clear D. Germline lookup yields CDR1 MDHEN and CDR2 SYDVKM. The germline V and J ends were trimmed by 1 base and 12 bases, with 10 bases remaining between them. The CDR3 spans 11 residues. This CDR3 is CASSLSGPPYF. The CDR3 DNA reads as TGTGCCAGCAGTTTATCCGGACCTCCGTACTTC.

The gene calls are TRBV3-1 and TRBJ2-7; D gene unclear. V was pared by 4 bases and J by 3 bases, with 16 bases between. The CDR3 loop spans 15 amino acids. The V gene's germline CDR1 is LGHDT and CDR2 YNNKEL (reference sequence). CDR3 sequence: CASSPELDLYYEQYF. The CDR3 coding sequence is TGTGCCAGCAGCCCTGAATTGGACCTATACTACGAGCAGTACTTC.

The V gene is TRBV11-2, the J gene TRBJ2-1, with 7 bases fitting TRBD2. Trimming cost V 1 base and J 1 base; bases outside gene matches: 4. CDR3 size: 16 residues. Germline V gene sequence: CDR1 SGHAT, CDR2 FQNNGV. The CDR3: CASSLGGGESYNEQFF. The CDR3 region has the DNA TGTGCCAGCAGCTTAGGCGGGGGTGAGTCCTACAATGAGCAGTTCTTC.

The chain carries TRBV20-1 and TRBJ1-6, with TRBD1 identical over 12 bases. With 3 bases clipped from V and 1 base from J, the junction kept 4 bases outside the gene matches. This CDR3 contains 17 residues. Germline V lookup: CDR1 DFQATT, CDR2 SNEGSKA (reference sequence). Here the CDR3 reads CSASGTGGMSYNSPLHF. CDR3 nucleotides: TGCAGTGCTAGCGGGACAGGGGGCATGTCCTATAATTCACCCCTCCACTTT.

This clone was recorded a few times. The V and J genes are TRBV5-5 and TRBJ1-2; TRBD1 is a possible D gene (5 bases). V gave up 6 bases and J gave up 3 bases, with 18 bases separating them. Germline V gene sequence: CDR1 SGHKS, CDR2 YYEKEE (reference sequence). This CDR3 region has 15 residues. The CDR3 protein is CASTPTGRVDYGYTF. As DNA, the CDR3 is TGTGCCAGCACCCCGACCGGCAGGGTCGACTATGGCTACACCTTC.

The chain employs TRBV19 and TRBJ1-2; D is undetermined. In germline, CDR1 is LNHDA, CDR2 SQIVND (reference sequence). Trimming left V 3 bases short and J 4 bases short, with 9 bases between. The CDR3 has 13 amino acids. CDR3 sequence: CASSMDRGYGYTF. Written as DNA, the CDR3 is TGTGCCAGTAGTATGGATCGGGGCTATGGCTACACCTTC.

This clone was observed a few times. V is TRBV11-1 and J is TRBJ2-3, with 7 bases lining up with TRBD2. This CDR3 has 15 amino acids. V dropped 5 bases and J dropped 2; count of bases not matched to a gene: 7. Germline V gives CDR1 SGHAT, CDR2 FQDESV (reference sequence). The CDR3 protein is CASSASSGLTDTQYF. The DNA of the CDR3 is TGTGCCAGCAGCGCATCTAGCGGCCTCACAGATACGCAGTATTTT. The full variable domain, with the rest looked up from reference TRBV11-1 and TRBJ2-3, is EAEVAQSPRYKITEKSQAVAFWCDPISGHATLYWYRQILGQGPELLVQFQDESVVDDSQLPKDRFSAERLKGVDSTLKIQPAELGDSAMYLCASSASSGLTDTQYFGPGTRLTVL.

J is TRBJ2-2 and V is TRBV20-1; TRBD2 matches 9 bases. Per the germline V gene, CDR1 is DFQATT and CDR2 is SNEGSKA (reference sequence). With V trimmed by 2 bases and J by 5 bases, 12 bases remained unmatched. The CDR3 runs 17 residues. As DNA, the CDR3 is TGCAGTGCTAGATTACGGCGGGGGGGCCAGGGGACCGGGGAGCTGTTTTTT. Its protein product is CSARLRRGGQGTGELFF.

J is TRBJ2-7 and V is TRBV20-1; the match to TRBD2 covers 10 bases. This CDR3 is built from 13 residues. The V gene end was trimmed by 1 base and the J gene end by 3 bases; junction bases not matched to a gene: 0. The V gene's germline CDR1 is DFQATT and CDR2 SNEGSKA (reference sequence). CDR3 region: CSARGLAGYEQYF. The CDR3 DNA sequence: TGCAGTGCTAGAGGACTAGCGGGCTACGAGCAGTACTTC.

This clone rates as medium-sized. The genes are TRBV20-1 and TRBJ2-1; 9 bases line up with TRBD2. The V gene's germline CDR1 is DFQATT and CDR2 SNEGSKA (reference sequence). V lost 1 base to trimming and J lost 6 bases; unmatched junction nucleotides: 7. This CDR3 contains 15 residues. DNA of the CDR3: TGCAGTGCTAGAGTCCCTAGCGGGGACCTCAATGAGCAGTTCTTC. Protein product: CSARVPSGDLNEQFF.

The J gene is TRBJ2-6, the V gene TRBV19; tentatively, D is TRBD2 (6 bases). The germline V gene encodes CDR1 LNHDA and CDR2 SQIVND (reference sequence). With 6 bases removed from V and 0 bases from J, the gap between germline ends came to 21 bases. This CDR3 contains 19 residues. Here the CDR3 DNA reads TGTGCCAGTAGATCATTGACAGCGGGCGGGCTCTCTGGGGCCAACGTCCTGACTTTC. Its protein product is CASRSLTAGGLSGANVLTF.

The chain recombines TRBV6-5 with TRBJ2-7, with D maybe TRBD1 (5 bases). From germline, CDR1 is MNHEY and CDR2 SVGAGI. The CDR3 covers 13 residues. V dropped 5 bases and J dropped 4 bases, with 12 bases sitting between them. DNA for the CDR3: TGTGCCAGCAGTCTCACTCGACAGTACGAGCAGTACTTC. This sequence encodes CASSLTRQYEQYF.

The chain carries TRBV18 and TRBJ1-2; tentative D call: TRBD1 (5 bases). CDR3 length: 13 residues. The V gene lost 3 bases and the J gene lost 7 bases, with 12 bases spanning the gap. Germline V CDR1 and CDR2: KGHSH, LQKENI. CDR3 protein: CASSPAAGGGYTF. CDR3 coding DNA: TGTGCCAGCTCACCTGCAGCTGGGGGTGGCTACACCTTC.

The V and J genes are TRBV20-1 and TRBJ1-2; D gene uncertain. The germline gives CDR1 DFQATT, CDR2 SNEGSKA (reference sequence). The CDR3 totals 13 residues. The ends were cut back, 2 bases at V and 2 bases at J, with 9 bases in the middle. Here the CDR3 reads CSARSLGNYGYTF. Here the CDR3 DNA reads TGCAGTGCTAGATCGCTGGGAAACTATGGCTACACCTTC.

The gene calls are TRBV9 and TRBJ1-1; weak D call: TRBD1 (5 bases). CDR3 size: 15 residues. Trimming shortened V by 0 bases and J by 1 base, and 10 bases separated the two germline ends. From germline, CDR1 is SGDLS and CDR2 YYNGEE. The CDR3 region is CASSVDRGTNTEAFF. The DNA for the CDR3 is TGTGCCAGCAGCGTAGATCGAGGGACGAACACTGAAGCTTTCTTT. Together with reference TRBV9 and TRBJ1-1, the CDR3 gives the full variable domain: DSGVTQTPKHLITATGQRVTLRCSPRSGDLSVYWYQQSLDQGLQFLIQYYNGEERAKGNILERFSAQQFPDLHSELNLSSLELGDSALYFCASSVDRGTNTEAFFGQGTRLTVV.

This clone was seen once. V and J are TRBV7-8 and TRBJ2-5; either TRBD1 or TRBD2 may supply D (5 bases each). Trimming left V 1 base short and J 2 bases short, with 20 bases between. The CDR3 sequence is 18 residues long. Germline V gene sequence: CDR1 SGHVS, CDR2 FQNEAQ. The CDR3 region has the DNA TGTGCCAGCAGCTTAGGTCGGGACCTTCTGGTTCGGCAAGAGACCCAGTACTTC. This gives the protein CASSLGRDLLVRQETQYF.

Remarks on this clone: Germline is not matched at one junction end, which may reflect a read error. The rearrangement joins TRBV5-5 to TRBJ1-2, with 8 bases that match TRBD1. The CDR3 has 12 residues. Germline V gene sequence: CDR1 SGHKS, CDR2 YYEKEE (reference sequence). CDR3 region: CANSWTGFGYTF. CDR3 DNA sequence: TGTGCCAACAGCTGGACAGGGTTTGGCTACACCTTC.

Relative to its sample, this clone is medium-sized. The genes are TRBV20-1 and TRBJ2-3; D may be TRBD2 (5 bases). The CDR3 contains 14 residues. Looked up from germline, CDR1 is DFQATT and CDR2 is SNEGSKA (reference sequence). V dropped 3 bases and J dropped 4 bases, with 14 bases sitting between them. In DNA form, the CDR3 reads TGCAGTGCTAGGGGCCTAGCCGGATCAGATACGCAGTATTTT. Protein product: CSARGLAGSDTQYF.

Only a few counts were recorded for this clone. This sequence joins TRBV4-1 and TRBJ2-6; TRBD1 matches at 7 bases. CDR3 length equals 17 residues. Germline V gives CDR1 MGHRA, CDR2 YSYEKL. The V gene end was trimmed by 2 bases and the J gene end by 2 bases; junction bases not matched to a gene: 6. The CDR3 DNA is TGCGCCAGCAGCCAAAATTTCCAGGGGGCTGGGGCCAACGTCCTGACTTTC. Protein product: CASSQNFQGAGANVLTF.

The gene calls are TRBV2 and TRBJ2-7; possibly TRBD1 for D (6 bases). The V gene lost 7 bases and the J gene lost 0 bases, with 13 bases spanning the gap. Germline lookup yields CDR1 SNHLY and CDR2 FYNNEI. CDR3 length: 14 amino acids. The CDR3 bases are TGTGCCAGCAATAAGGACAGAAGCTCCTACGAGCAGTACTTC. Translation gives CASNKDRSSYEQYF.

This chain connects TRBV9 to TRBJ1-5; TRBD1 aligns across 9 bases. In germline, CDR1 is SGDLS, CDR2 YYNGEE. The junction had 2 bases not matched to a gene; V was cut back by 0 bases and J by 7 bases. This CDR3 is built from 14 residues. The CDR3 DNA is TGTGCCAGCAGCGTAGGACAGGGGGGACAGCCCCAGCATTTT. This gives the protein CASSVGQGGQPQHF. Using reference TRBV9 and TRBJ1-5 for the parts outside the CDR3, the full variable domain is DSGVTQTPKHLITATGQRVTLRCSPRSGDLSVYWYQQSLDQGLQFLIQYYNGEERAKGNILERFSAQQFPDLHSELNLSSLELGDSALYFCASSVGQGGQPQHFGDGTRLSIL.

This clone was seen more than once but under ten times. The chain is built from TRBV7-3 and TRBJ1-6; D gene unclear. Looked up from germline, CDR1 is SGHTA and CDR2 is FQGTGA. Trimming removed 6 bases at V and 13 bases at J, with 13 bases between. The CDR3 sequence is 12 residues long. The CDR3 DNA reads as TGTGCCAGCAGTTCCGGGGAAGGCCCCCTCCACTTT. Translation gives CASSSGEGPLHF.